This T cell receptor (beta chain) was found in a study of cytomegalovirus exposure and HLA in healthy donors. Across the whole study: Approximately 85 million unique TCRs from HLA-typed donors were held in an early release of data. Genetic ancestry analysis placed around 76% of the 400 or so donors that were genotyped in the Caucasian-associated cluster.

Regarding the study as a whole: Roughly uniform depth of sequencing across donors was assumed in presence/absence analyses. Published work reported that the classifier diagnosed cytomegalovirus status with high specificity and sensitivity.

Concerning this clone: The antigen is not known.

The germline V gene has CDR1 SGHRS and CDR2 YFSETQ. The CDR3 length is 17 residues. The trim removed 0 bases at V and 2 bases at J, leaving 10 bases unmatched. 13 Jbeta primers and 60 Vbeta primers were used for the PCR. The assay was immunoSEQ multiplex PCR, and TCRdb's table has in-frame clones only and misses some. The sample records some 150,000 clones, approximately 79% being singletons. The TCR sequence derives from a man aged 35-49 years in good health and CMV-seronegative. The sequencing input was PBMCs. The chain uses TRBV5-1 and TRBJ2-5; 7 positions agree with TRBD1. The CDR3 here is CASSLGGFLRGQETQYF. The CDR3 nucleotides read TGCGCCAGCAGCTTGGGGGGCTTCCTCAGGGGGCAAGAGACCCAGTACTTC.